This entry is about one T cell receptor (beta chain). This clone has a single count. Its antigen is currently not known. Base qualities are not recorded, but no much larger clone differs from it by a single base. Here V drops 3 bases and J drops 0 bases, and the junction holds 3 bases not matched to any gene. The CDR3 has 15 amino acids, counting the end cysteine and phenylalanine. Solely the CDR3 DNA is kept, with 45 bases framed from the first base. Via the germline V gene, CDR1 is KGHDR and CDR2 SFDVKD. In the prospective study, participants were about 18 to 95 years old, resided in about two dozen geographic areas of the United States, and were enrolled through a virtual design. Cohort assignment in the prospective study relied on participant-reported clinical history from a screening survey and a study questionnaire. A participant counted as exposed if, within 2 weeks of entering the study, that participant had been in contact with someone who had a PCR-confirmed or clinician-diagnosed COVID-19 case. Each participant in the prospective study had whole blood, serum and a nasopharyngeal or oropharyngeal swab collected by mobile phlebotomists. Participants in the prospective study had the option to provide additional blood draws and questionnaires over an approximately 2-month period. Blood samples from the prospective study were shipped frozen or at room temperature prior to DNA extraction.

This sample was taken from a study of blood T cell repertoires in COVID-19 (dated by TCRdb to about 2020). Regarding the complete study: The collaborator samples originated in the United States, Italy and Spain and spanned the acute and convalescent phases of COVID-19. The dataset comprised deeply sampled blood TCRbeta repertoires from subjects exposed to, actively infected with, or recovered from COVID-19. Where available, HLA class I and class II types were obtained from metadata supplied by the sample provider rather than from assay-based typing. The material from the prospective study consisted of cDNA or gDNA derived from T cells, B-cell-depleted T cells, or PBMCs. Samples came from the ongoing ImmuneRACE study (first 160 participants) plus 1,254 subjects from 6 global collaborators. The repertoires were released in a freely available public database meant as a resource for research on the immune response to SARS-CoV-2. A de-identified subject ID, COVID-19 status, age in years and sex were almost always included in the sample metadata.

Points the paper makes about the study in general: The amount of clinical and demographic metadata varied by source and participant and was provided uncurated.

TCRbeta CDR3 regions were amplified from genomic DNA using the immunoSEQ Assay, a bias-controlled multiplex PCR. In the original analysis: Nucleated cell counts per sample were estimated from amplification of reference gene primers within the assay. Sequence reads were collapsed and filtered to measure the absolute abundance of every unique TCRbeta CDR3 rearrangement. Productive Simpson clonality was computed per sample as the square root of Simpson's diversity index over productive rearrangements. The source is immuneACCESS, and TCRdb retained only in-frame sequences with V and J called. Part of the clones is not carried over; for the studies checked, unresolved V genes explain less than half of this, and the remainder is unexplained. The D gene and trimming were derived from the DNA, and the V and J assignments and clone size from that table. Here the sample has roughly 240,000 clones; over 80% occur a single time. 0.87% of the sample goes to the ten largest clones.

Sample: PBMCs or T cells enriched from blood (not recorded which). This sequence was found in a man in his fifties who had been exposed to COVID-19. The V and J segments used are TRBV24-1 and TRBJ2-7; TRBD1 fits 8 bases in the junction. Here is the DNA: TGTGCCACCAGTGATCCGGGACAGGACTCCTACGAGCAGTACTTC. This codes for CATSDPGQDSYEQYF.